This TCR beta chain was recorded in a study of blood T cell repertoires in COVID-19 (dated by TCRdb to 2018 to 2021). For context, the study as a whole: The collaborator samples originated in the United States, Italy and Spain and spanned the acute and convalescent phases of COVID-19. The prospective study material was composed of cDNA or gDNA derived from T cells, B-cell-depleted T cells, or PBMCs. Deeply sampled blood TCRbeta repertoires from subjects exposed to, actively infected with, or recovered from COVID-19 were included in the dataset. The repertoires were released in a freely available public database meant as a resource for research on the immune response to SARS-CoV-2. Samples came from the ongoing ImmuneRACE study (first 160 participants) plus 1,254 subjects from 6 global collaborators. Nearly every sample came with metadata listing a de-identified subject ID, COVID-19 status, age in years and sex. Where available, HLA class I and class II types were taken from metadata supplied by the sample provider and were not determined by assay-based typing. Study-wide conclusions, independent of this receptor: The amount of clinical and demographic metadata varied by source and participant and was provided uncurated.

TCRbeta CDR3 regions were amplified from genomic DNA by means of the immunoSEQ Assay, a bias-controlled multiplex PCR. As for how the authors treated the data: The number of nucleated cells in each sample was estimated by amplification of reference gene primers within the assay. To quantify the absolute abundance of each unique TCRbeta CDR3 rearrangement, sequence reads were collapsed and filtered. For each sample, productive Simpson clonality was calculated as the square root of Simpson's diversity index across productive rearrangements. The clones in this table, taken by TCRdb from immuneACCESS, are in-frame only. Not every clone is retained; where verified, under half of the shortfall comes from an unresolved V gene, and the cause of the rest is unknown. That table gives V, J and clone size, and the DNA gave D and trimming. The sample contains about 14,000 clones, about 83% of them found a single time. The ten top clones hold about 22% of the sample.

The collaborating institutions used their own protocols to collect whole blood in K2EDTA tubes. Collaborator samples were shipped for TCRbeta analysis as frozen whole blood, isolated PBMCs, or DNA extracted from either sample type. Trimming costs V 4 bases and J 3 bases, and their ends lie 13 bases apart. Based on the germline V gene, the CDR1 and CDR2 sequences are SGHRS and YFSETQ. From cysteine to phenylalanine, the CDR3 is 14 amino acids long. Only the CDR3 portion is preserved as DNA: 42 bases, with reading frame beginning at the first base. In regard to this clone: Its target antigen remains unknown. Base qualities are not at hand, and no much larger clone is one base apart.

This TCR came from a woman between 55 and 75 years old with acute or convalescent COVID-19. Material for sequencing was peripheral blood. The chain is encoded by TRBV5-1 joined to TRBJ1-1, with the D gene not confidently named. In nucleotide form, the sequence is TGCGCCAGCAGCCCCGGGAGACAACACACTGAAGCTTTCTTT. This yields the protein CASSPGRQHTEAFF.